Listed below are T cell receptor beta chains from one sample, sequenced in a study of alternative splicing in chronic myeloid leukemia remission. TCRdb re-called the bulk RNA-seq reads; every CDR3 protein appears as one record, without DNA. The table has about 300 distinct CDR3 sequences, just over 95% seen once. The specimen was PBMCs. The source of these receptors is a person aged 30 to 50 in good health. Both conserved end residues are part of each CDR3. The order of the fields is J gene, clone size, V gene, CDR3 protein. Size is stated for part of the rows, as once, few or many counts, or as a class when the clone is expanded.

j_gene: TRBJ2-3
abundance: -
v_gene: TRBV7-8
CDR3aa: CASSPHPAGGGTDTQYF

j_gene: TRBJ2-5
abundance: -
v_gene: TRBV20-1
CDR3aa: CSARVESKGETQYF

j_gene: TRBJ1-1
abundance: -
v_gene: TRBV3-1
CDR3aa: CASSQVSGDTEAFF

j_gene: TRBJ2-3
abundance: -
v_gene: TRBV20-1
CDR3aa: CSARGEGGEQYF

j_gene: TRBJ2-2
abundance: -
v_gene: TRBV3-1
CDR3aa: CASSDNSDRERAGELFF

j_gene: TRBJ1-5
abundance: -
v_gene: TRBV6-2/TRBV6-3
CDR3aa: CASTPGGLYQPQHF

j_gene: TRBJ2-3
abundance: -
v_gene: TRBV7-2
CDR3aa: CASSARVGSTDTQYF

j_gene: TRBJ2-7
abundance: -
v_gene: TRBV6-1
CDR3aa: CASNLAFSDYEQYF

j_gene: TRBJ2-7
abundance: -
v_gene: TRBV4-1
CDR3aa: CASSQVIWGPYEQYF

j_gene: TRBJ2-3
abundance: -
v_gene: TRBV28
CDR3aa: CASSLVQSTDTQYF

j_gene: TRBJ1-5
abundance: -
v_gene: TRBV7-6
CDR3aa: CASSASLGQSSNQPQHF

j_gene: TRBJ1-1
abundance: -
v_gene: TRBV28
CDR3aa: CASSLPPRNTEAFF

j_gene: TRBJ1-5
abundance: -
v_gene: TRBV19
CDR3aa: CASSITGGRSQPQHF

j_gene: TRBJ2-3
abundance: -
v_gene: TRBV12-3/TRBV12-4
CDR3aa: CASSPGLAADTQYF

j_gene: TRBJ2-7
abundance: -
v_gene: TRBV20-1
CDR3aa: CSARLGQGSYEQYF

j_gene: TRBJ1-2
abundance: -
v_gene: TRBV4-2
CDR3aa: CASSQDGQGNYGYTF

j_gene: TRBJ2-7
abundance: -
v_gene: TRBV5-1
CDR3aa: CASSPPSGGAVGEQYF

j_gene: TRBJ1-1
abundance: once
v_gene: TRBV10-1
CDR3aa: CASSESVANTEAFF

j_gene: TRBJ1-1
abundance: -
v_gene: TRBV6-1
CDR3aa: CASSAQGTEAFF

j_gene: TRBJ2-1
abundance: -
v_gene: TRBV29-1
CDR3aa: CSVEAPMGVGISYNEQFF

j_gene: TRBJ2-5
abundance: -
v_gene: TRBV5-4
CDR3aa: CASSLKTDIQETQYF

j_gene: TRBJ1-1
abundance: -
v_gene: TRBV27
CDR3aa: CASRLNTEAFF

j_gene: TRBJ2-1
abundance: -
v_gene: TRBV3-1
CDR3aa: CASTSGPVSYNEQFF

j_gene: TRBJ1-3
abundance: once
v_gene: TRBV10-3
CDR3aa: CAISESAQSSGNTIYF

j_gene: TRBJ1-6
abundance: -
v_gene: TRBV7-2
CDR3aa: CASSLGQGANSPLHF

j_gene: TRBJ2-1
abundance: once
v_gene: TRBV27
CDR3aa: CASRGDSNNEQFF

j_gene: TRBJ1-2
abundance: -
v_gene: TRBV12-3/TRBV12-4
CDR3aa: CASSSFGDAGYTF

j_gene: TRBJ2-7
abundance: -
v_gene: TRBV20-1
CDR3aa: CSASLGDEQYF

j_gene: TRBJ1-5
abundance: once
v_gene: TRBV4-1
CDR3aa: CASSGGQNQPQHF

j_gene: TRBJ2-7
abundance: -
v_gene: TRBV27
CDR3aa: CASSTRGGSSYEQYF

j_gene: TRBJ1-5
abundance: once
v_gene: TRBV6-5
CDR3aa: CASSSLNQPQHF